This TCR beta chain was recovered during a study of cytomegalovirus exposure and HLA in healthy donors. Nominally healthy donors were sampled, though unrecorded immune exposures were likely. Both 60 Vbeta primers and 13 Jbeta primers went into the PCR. Produced via immunoSEQ multiplex PCR; TCRdb's table is partial and in-frame only. The repertoire has 150,000 or so clones, approximately 80% of them found once; the top ten carry about 5.6%. This clonotype was sampled from a man between 25 and 39 years old in good health and CMV-seropositive. The source material was PBMCs.

The CDR3 spells CASSLLTESSYEQYF. The CDR3 DNA reads as TGTGCCAGCAGTTTACTTACGGAGAGCTCCTACGAGCAGTACTTC. This chain connects TRBV27 to TRBJ2-7, with D unresolved. The CDR3 loop spans 15 amino acids. The germline gives CDR1 MNHEY, CDR2 SMNVEV (reference sequence). V was cut by 2 bases and J by 0 bases, with 11 bases left in between.